These 3 T cell receptor beta chains originate from one sample sequenced in a study of blood T cell repertoires in COVID-19. Produced via immunoSEQ multiplex PCR; TCRdb's table is partial and in-frame only. The sample comprises 260,000 or so clones, over 75% of which are singletons, and 9.4% rests with the top ten. The sequenced sample was peripheral blood. These receptors were collected from a man aged 18 to 30 with active or convalescent COVID-19.

The chain uses TRBV5-4 and TRBJ1-1; D remains unclear. Trimming left V 4 bases short and J 1 base short, with 14 bases between. Germline CDR1 and CDR2: SGHNT and YYREEE (reference sequence). This CDR3 is built from 15 residues. This CDR3 is CASSPQTGRNTEAFF. The CDR3 bases are TGTGCCAGCAGCCCACAAACCGGGAGGAACACTGAAGCTTTCTTT. Looking up the rest from reference TRBV5-4 and TRBJ1-1 gives the full variable domain: ETGVTQSPTHLIKTRGQQVTLRCSSQSGHNTVSWYQQALGQGPQFIFQYYREEENGRGNFPPRFSGLQFPNYSSELNVNALELDDSALYLCASSPQTGRNTEAFFGQGTRLTVV.

This clone was seen only a few times. For the CDR3, the DNA is TGTGCCATTTCCCGGGACAGATATGGCTACACCTTC. Residues: CAISRDRYGYTF. The chain has TRBV11-2 and TRBJ1-2; 7 positions match TRBD1. Germline CDR1 reads SGHAT; CDR2 reads FQNNGV. The CDR3 extends over 12 amino acids. After removal of 10 bases from V and 5 bases from J, the junction contained 7 bases not matched to a gene.

The chain combines TRBV7-2 with TRBJ2-5; 10 nucleotides agree with TRBD2. Germline V gives CDR1 SGHTA, CDR2 FQGNSA. The CDR3 loop spans 14 amino acids. V trimming: 5 bases; J trimming: 4 bases; junction bases outside the gene matches: 4. DNA for the CDR3: TGTGCCAGCAGCGTCAGCGGGGGGGGAGAGACCCAGTACTTC. Its translation is CASSVSGGGETQYF.